What follows is one TCR beta chain and its context. Its cognate antigen is unknown. This entry is derived from a study of radiotherapy plus CTLA-4 blockade in lung cancer. Whole-study findings and limits: The authors reported that early blood T cell clone dynamics, with interferon-beta, best predicted response.

The V gene's germline CDR1 is SGDLS and CDR2 YYNGEE. The CDR3 runs 13 residues. V was cut by 0 bases and J by 3 bases, with 4 bases left in between. Profiling relied on immunoSEQ multiplex PCR, and the TCRdb table lists in-frame clones only, not all of them. The table records some 70,000 clones, 79% of them present only once. Sample: peripheral blood, taken from a patient treated with radiotherapy plus ipilimumab. The sequence was collected from a human donor with non-small cell lung cancer who had a complete response to radiotherapy plus ipilimumab. V is TRBV9 and J is TRBJ2-1; D is uncertain. CDR3 residues: CASSVELYNEQFF. CDR3 DNA: TGTGCCAGCAGCGTAGAACTCTACAATGAGCAGTTCTTC.